This record concerns one TCR beta chain sequence. As yet, its antigen is unknown. Sequencing was performed with immunoSEQ multiplex PCR; in TCRdb, only in-frame clones are kept and a portion is missing. The repertoire holds around 100,000 clones, with approximately 87% as singletons. Trimming removed 8 bases from V and 5 bases from J; junction bases left unmatched: 7. The CDR3 length is 13 residues. CDR1 and CDR2 from the germline V gene are SQVTM and ANQGSEA. The source of the sample is a study of OX40 agonist ivuxolimab in advanced cancers. At the level of the study: At around 83% male, the cohort had a mean age of around 56 years, ranging from roughly 20 to 90. Broader study findings: The work left the antigen specificity of expanded peripheral T cells undetermined.

Prior autoimmune disease or systemic immunosuppression barred patients. Baseline, cycle 4 day 1, and cycle 7 day 1 were the blood sampling points. This TCR came from an adult with an advanced solid tumor such as melanoma, head and neck, liver or kidney cancer. Material: CD4+ or CD8+ T cells sorted from blood, obtained in a trial of the OX40 agonist ivuxolimab. The chain recombines TRBV29-1 with TRBJ2-5; 11 bases map to TRBD1. The CDR3 here is CSIGQGASETQYF. The CDR3 nucleotides are TGCAGCATAGGACAGGGGGCGAGTGAGACCCAGTACTTC.